The 28 T cell receptor beta chains in this list originate from one sample, sequenced in a study of T cell responses to AZD1222 COVID-19 vaccine. TCRdb's table, derived via immunoSEQ multiplex PCR, lists solely in-frame clones and lacks some. The sample shows about 110,000 clones, about 89% of them seen only once. The starting material was peripheral blood, obtained 28 days after the second AZD1222 dose. The receptors come from an adult who received the AZD1222 COVID-19 vaccine.

Worth noting for this clone: Different DNA sequences within this sample yield the same CDR3. The chain uses TRBV14 and TRBJ1-1; D gene ambiguous. Trimming shortened V by 3 bases and J by 1 base, and 6 bases separated the two germline ends. CDR1 and CDR2 (germline): SGHDN, FVKESK. There are 13 residues in the CDR3. The chain's CDR3 is CASSQQGNTEAFF. CDR3 nucleotides: TGTGCCAGCAGCCAGCAAGGGAACACTGAAGCTTTCTTT. Full variable domain (rest looked up from reference TRBV14 and TRBJ1-1): EAGVTQFPSHSVIEKGQTVTLRCDPISGHDNLYWYRRVMGKEIKFLLHFVKESKQDESGMPNNRFLAERTGGTYSTLKVQPAELEDSGVYFCASSQQGNTEAFFGQGTRLTVV.

The chain couples TRBV7-3 to TRBJ1-3, with 7 bases fitting TRBD1. V was clipped by 0 bases and J by 2 bases; unmatched bases: 4. The CDR3 covers 16 residues. Germline V lookup: CDR1 SGHTA, CDR2 FQGTGA. The CDR3, as DNA: TGTGCCAGCAGCTTAACTGTGACAGGGCCTGGAAACACCATATATTTT. Its protein product is CASSLTVTGPGNTIYF.

The J gene is TRBJ1-1, the V gene TRBV30; 7 bases line up with TRBD1. J gave up 0 bases and V 5 bases, and 3 bases lay outside the gene matches. The CDR3 covers 13 residues. Germline CDR1 and CDR2: GTSNPN and SVGIG (reference sequence). The CDR3 loop reads CAWGQEVNTEAFF. For the CDR3, the DNA is TGTGCCTGGGGACAGGAAGTGAACACTGAAGCTTTCTTT.

The chain employs TRBV6-2 or TRBV6-3 and TRBJ2-4; unclear D gene. The length of the CDR3 is 14 residues. Germline CDR1 and CDR2: MNHEY and SVGEGT. Trimming took 7 bases from V and 4 from J, leaving 14 bases between them. The CDR3 region has the DNA TGTGCCAGCACCCCGGACGTCCGTAAAAACATTCAGTACTTC. It yields the protein CASTPDVRKNIQYF.

The CDR3 reads CASSVRDGHRDEQYF. The CDR3 DNA sequence: TGTGCCAGCAGCGTCCGGGACGGGCATAGGGACGAGCAGTACTTC. The rearrangement links TRBV5-5 to TRBJ2-7, with D possibly being TRBD1 or TRBD2 (5 bases each). The CDR3 length is 15 residues. Germline CDR1 reads SGHKS; CDR2 reads YYEKEE (reference sequence). Trimming cost V 4 bases and J 5 bases, with 19 bases left between them.

The gene calls are TRBV19 and TRBJ2-4; 9 positions match TRBD1. With V trimmed by 2 bases and J by 6 bases, 2 bases remained unmatched. This CDR3 is 14 amino acids long. Germline lookup yields CDR1 LNHDA and CDR2 SQIVND (reference sequence). The CDR3 loop is CASSIRGQGNIQYF. CDR3 DNA: TGTGCCAGTAGTATAAGGGGACAGGGAAACATTCAGTACTTC.

The chain links TRBV7-9 to TRBJ2-1; unclear D gene. Trimming removed 5 bases from V and 3 bases from J, with 5 bases in between. The germline V gene has CDR1 SEHNR and CDR2 FQNEAQ (reference sequence). The CDR3 sequence is 12 residues long. The CDR3 reads CASSHGYNEQFF. Written as DNA, the CDR3 is TGTGCCAGCAGCCACGGCTACAATGAGCAGTTCTTC. Looking up the rest from reference TRBV7-9 and TRBJ2-1 gives the full variable domain: DTGVSQNPRHKITKRGQNVTFRCDPISEHNRLYWYRQTLGQGPEFLTYFQNEAQLEKSRLLSDRFSAERPKGSFSTLEIQRTEQGDSAMYLCASSHGYNEQFFGPGTRLTVL.

The CDR3 loop reads CASSLGTGAGYTF. The DNA of the CDR3 is TGTGCCAGCAGCTTGGGGACAGGGGCTGGCTACACCTTC. The chain is built from TRBV11-2 and TRBJ1-2; 10 bases agree with TRBD1. The V gene's germline CDR1 is SGHAT and CDR2 FQNNGV. The junction had 2 bases not matched to a gene; V was cut back by 3 bases and J by 7 bases. There are 13 residues in the CDR3.

This chain connects TRBV19 to TRBJ1-2, with D unresolved. CDR3 size: 14 residues. Germline assignment: CDR1 LNHDA and CDR2 SQIVND (reference sequence). V lost 3 bases and J 0 bases, leaving 8 bases between the germline ends. The chain's CDR3 is CASSIRSTNYGYTF. The DNA of the CDR3 is TGTGCCAGTAGTATCAGGAGTACTAACTATGGCTACACCTTC.

The chain carries TRBV5-1 and TRBJ1-1; weak D call: TRBD1 (5 bases). With 0 bases removed from V and 0 bases from J, the gap between germline ends came to 9 bases. There are 15 residues in the CDR3. Germline CDR1 is SGHRS and CDR2 is YFSETQ. The CDR3 DNA sequence: TGCGCCAGCAGCTTGGCAGGGACTATGAACACTGAAGCTTTCTTT. It translates to CASSLAGTMNTEAFF.

The chain employs TRBV9 and TRBJ1-5, with D perhaps matching TRBD1 (6 bases). This CDR3 has 15 amino acids. Germline CDR1 reads SGDLS; CDR2 reads YYNGEE. V gave up 4 bases and J gave up 5 bases, with 16 bases separating them. CDR3: CASSPGEGGHQPQHF. CDR3 DNA: TGTGCCAGCAGCCCCGGGGAAGGGGGGCATCAGCCCCAGCATTTT.

The J gene is TRBJ2-3, the V gene TRBV6-6; TRBD1 agrees at 7 bases. V trimming: 5 bases; J trimming: 2 bases; junction bases outside the gene matches: 4. This CDR3 contains 14 residues. Germline CDR1 is MNHNY and CDR2 is SVGAGI (reference sequence). CDR3 region: CASSLGQLTDTQYF. CDR3 coding DNA: TGTGCCAGCAGTCTGGGACAGCTCACAGATACGCAGTATTTT.

This clone was recorded once. This chain links TRBV30 with TRBJ1-2; no firm D call. This CDR3 has 10 residues. Germline CDR1 reads GTSNPN; CDR2 reads SVGIG (reference sequence). V lost 7 bases, J lost 4 bases, and 7 bases lay in between. The CDR3 DNA reads TGTGCCTCCGGGATCTATGGCTACACCTTC. Its protein product is CASGIYGYTF.

The CDR3 nucleotides read TGTGCCAGCAGCTCCCTTGGTCCCAATTCACCCCTCCACTTT. Amino acid sequence: CASSSLGPNSPLHF. The chain couples TRBV5-6 to TRBJ1-6; D gene ambiguous. V lost 3 bases and J lost 7, with 11 bases in between. Germline CDR1 SGHDT, CDR2 YYEEEE. The CDR3 covers 14 residues.

The chain employs TRBV4-3 and TRBJ2-5; D is unresolved. V lost 2 bases and J lost 5, with 18 bases in between. The CDR3 is made up of 16 amino acids. The germline gives CDR1 LGHNA, CDR2 YSLEER. The chain's CDR3 is CASSQTLGSKTETQYF. DNA of the CDR3: TGCGCCAGCAGCCAAACACTTGGGTCCAAAACGGAGACCCAGTACTTC.

This clone was detected a few times. V usage is TRBV25-1 and J usage is TRBJ1-2, with 9 bases matching TRBD1. Trimming at V came to 4 bases and at J to 0 bases, leaving 3 bases not matched to a gene. CDR1 is MGHDK and CDR2 is SYGVNS in the germline V gene. The CDR3 extends over 15 amino acids. DNA of the CDR3: TGTGCCAGCAGTGTGGGGACAGGGTCTAACTATGGCTACACCTTC. This sequence encodes CASSVGTGSNYGYTF.

The rearrangement joins TRBV6-5 to TRBJ2-5; D unresolved. Trimming shortened V by 0 bases and J by 4 bases, and 6 bases separated the two germline ends. The CDR3 spans 13 residues. The germline CDR1 and CDR2 sequences are MNHEY and SVGAGI. CDR3 bases: TGTGCCAGCAGTTACTCGAAACCAGAGACCCAGTACTTC. Translated, it gives CASSYSKPETQYF.

In this sample, this clone turned up a few times. This chain uses TRBV4-2 with TRBJ2-2; the match to TRBD1 covers 7 bases. Germline assignment: CDR1 LGHNA and CDR2 YNFKEQ. The CDR3 consists of 15 residues. V gave up 2 bases and J gave up 3 bases; unmatched junction bases: 3. CDR3 sequence reads: CASSQSDRDTGELFF. CDR3 DNA sequence: TGTGCCAGCAGCCAATCCGACAGGGACACCGGGGAGCTGTTTTTT.

This chain links TRBV7-2 with TRBJ2-7; 8 bases fit TRBD1. Germline V lookup: CDR1 SGHTA, CDR2 FQGNSA. The CDR3 runs to 15 residues. V lost 1 base to trimming and J lost 0 bases; unmatched junction nucleotides: 2. For the CDR3, the DNA is TGTGCCAGCAGCTTAGGGACAGGGTTCTCCTACGAGCAGTACTTC. Its translation: CASSLGTGFSYEQYF.

The gene calls are TRBV10-3 and TRBJ2-5, with D possibly TRBD2 on 6 matching bases. With 6 bases removed from V and 5 bases from J, the gap between germline ends came to 10 bases. Germline loops: CDR1 ENHRY, CDR2 SYGVKD. CDR3 length: 12 residues. In nucleotides, the CDR3 is TGTGCCATCAGGGGGGAGGCGGAGACCCAGTACTTC. It specifies CAIRGEAETQYF.

V is TRBV2 and J is TRBJ1-2; D unclear. The CDR3 sequence is 11 residues long. The ends were cut back, 4 bases at V and 8 bases at J, with 8 bases in the middle. CDR1 and CDR2 (germline): SNHLY, FYNNEI. The CDR3 reads CASSGTQGYTF. CDR3 DNA: TGTGCCAGCAGTGGGACGCAAGGCTACACCTTC.

This chain links TRBV12-3 or TRBV12-4 with TRBJ2-5; D gene ambiguous. Trimming pared 3 bases from V and 5 bases from J, leaving 7 bases between. CDR3 length: 12 residues. This chain's CDR3 is CASSFPFETQYF. In DNA form, the CDR3 reads TGTGCCAGCAGTTTTCCATTCGAGACCCAGTACTTC.

The count of this clone is one. The chain uses TRBV27 and TRBJ1-2; possibly TRBD1 for D (5 bases). With 2 bases removed from V and 0 bases from J, the gap between germline ends came to 10 bases. The CDR3 length is 15 residues. CDR1 and CDR2 from the germline V gene are MNHEY and SMNVEV (reference sequence). The CDR3 region is CASSLRDGANYGYTF. CDR3 sequence (DNA): TGTGCCAGCAGTTTAAGGGACGGGGCTAACTATGGCTACACCTTC.

The gene calls are TRBV7-9 and TRBJ1-5; D may be TRBD1 (6 bases). This CDR3 has 14 amino acids. Germline V lookup: CDR1 SEHNR, CDR2 FQNEAQ (reference sequence). The V gene lost 5 bases and the J gene lost 7 bases, with 15 bases spanning the gap. CDR3 in amino acids: CASSPSTQGQPQHF. Here the CDR3 DNA reads TGTGCCAGCAGCCCATCGACTCAGGGGCAGCCCCAGCATTTT.

The chain uses TRBV11-1 and TRBJ1-2; D gene unclear. The germline V gene has CDR1 SGHAT and CDR2 FQDESV (reference sequence). The CDR3 sequence is 13 residues long. V lost 5 bases and J lost 4, with 11 bases in between. This CDR3 is CASSEPRTYGYTF. Written as DNA, the CDR3 is TGTGCCAGCAGCGAGCCCCGGACCTATGGCTACACCTTC.

This clone is a singleton in its sample. The gene calls are TRBV29-1 and TRBJ2-7; 8 bases are shared with TRBD1. V dropped 2 bases and J dropped 1; count of bases not matched to a gene: 1. The CDR3 runs 13 residues. In germline, CDR1 is SQVTM, CDR2 ANQGSEA. The CDR3 nucleotides are TGCAGCGTTGAACGGACAGGGTCCTACGAGCAGTACTTC. Translation: CSVERTGSYEQYF.

The V and J genes are TRBV11-1 and TRBJ2-3, with a weak D call TRBD2 (6 bases). Germline V gene lookup returns CDR1 SGHAT and CDR2 FQDESV (reference sequence). V was cut by 2 bases and J by 2 bases, with 14 bases left in between. CDR3 length: 16 amino acids. Here the CDR3 reads CASSLSGGAYTDTQYF. The CDR3 DNA is TGTGCCAGCAGCTTAAGCGGCGGGGCCTACACAGATACGCAGTATTTT.

V gene TRBV19 combines with J gene TRBJ2-1, with D unclear. Trimming took 4 bases from V and 5 from J, leaving 12 bases between them. Looked up from germline, CDR1 is LNHDA and CDR2 is SQIVND (reference sequence). The CDR3 length is 14 residues. CDR3 protein: CASSTQSSHNEQFF. CDR3 nucleotide sequence: TGTGCCAGTAGTACTCAATCTTCCCACAATGAGCAGTTCTTC.